The T cell receptor beta chain under discussion was sequenced for a study of beta chain features in type 1 diabetes. The whole isolated RNA underwent reverse transcription, so sequencing captured expressed TCRB transcripts. Sequencing was performed with immunoSEQ multiplex PCR; in TCRdb, only in-frame clones are kept and a portion is missing. The sample holds some 270,000 clones, roughly an eighth seen once. This clone turned up a few times. Sequencing was done on a sample of naive CD4+ T cells from blood. This sequence was found in a woman aged 40 to 50 in good health.

The CDR3: CASSEVGLRYGYTF. In DNA form, the CDR3 reads TGTGCCAGCAGTGAGGTGGGGCTTCGATATGGCTACACCTTC. The rearrangement links TRBV25-1 to TRBJ1-2; maybe TRBD1 (5 bases). Trimming stripped 3 bases from V and 5 bases from J, with 13 bases between. The CDR3 is 14 amino acids. Looked up from germline, CDR1 is MGHDK and CDR2 is SYGVNS.